Shown below are 12 T cell receptor beta chains from a single sample sequenced in a study of cytomegalovirus exposure and HLA in healthy donors. The PCR made use of 60 Vbeta and 13 Jbeta primers. Sequencing used immunoSEQ multiplex PCR; TCRdb keeps in-frame clones, though not all of them. The repertoire holds approximately 59,000 clones, with about 63% as singletons. Sequences were obtained from PBMCs. These receptor sequences come from a middle-aged man in good health and CMV-seropositive.

A few counts support this clone. The chain recombines TRBV7-2 with TRBJ1-5; D possibly corresponds to TRBD1 (5 bases). This CDR3 is 17 amino acids long. V was shortened by 0 bases and J by 3 bases, with 15 bases between the two germline ends. Looked up from germline, CDR1 is SGHTA and CDR2 is FQGNSA. The CDR3 loop is CASSLARQGTFNQPQHF. The CDR3 DNA sequence: TGTGCCAGCAGCTTAGCGAGGCAGGGAACGTTCAATCAGCCCCAGCATTTT. The full variable domain, rest sourced from reference TRBV7-2 and TRBJ1-5, is GAGVSQSPSNKVTEKGKDVELRCDPISGHTALYWYRQSLGQGLEFLIYFQGNSAPDKSGLPSDRFSAERTGGSVSTLTIQRTQQEDSAVYLCASSLARQGTFNQPQHFGDGTRLSIL.

The chain links TRBV30 to TRBJ1-6; 7 positions match TRBD1. The germline V gene encodes CDR1 GTSNPN and CDR2 SVGIG (reference sequence). CDR3 length: 14 residues. The V segment lost 5 bases and the J segment 4 bases; nucleotides outside the gene matches: 5. CDR3 protein: CAWGADRYNSPLHF. For the CDR3, the DNA is TGTGCCTGGGGGGCGGACAGGTATAATTCACCCCTCCACTTT.

The rearrangement joins TRBV4-1 to TRBJ2-5; D gene ambiguous. CDR1 is MGHRA and CDR2 is YSYEKL in the germline V gene. The CDR3 totals 15 residues. V was pared by 0 bases and J by 9 bases, with 17 bases between. CDR3 nucleotides: TGCGCCAGCAGCCAAGATCTTCCCGGGTCGACGGCCCAGTACTTC. Protein: CASSQDLPGSTAQYF.

This clone occurred once. This chain joins TRBV6-1 and TRBJ1-2; a weak D match, TRBD1 (6 bases). Germline V gene data show CDR1 as MNHNS and CDR2 as SASEGT. The CDR3 contains 12 residues. Trimming stripped 4 bases from V and 7 bases from J, with 10 bases between. The CDR3 DNA reads TGTGCCAGCAGTGGAGGGGGTAGTGGCTACACCTTC. Its protein product is CASSGGGSGYTF.

The CDR3 region is CASSYDRDTEAFF. The CDR3, as DNA: TGTGCCAGCAGCTACGACAGGGACACTGAAGCTTTCTTT. The chain links TRBV11-3 to TRBJ1-1, with TRBD1 matching over 7 bases. V trimming: 4 bases; J trimming: 3 bases; junction bases outside the gene matches: 2. This CDR3 has 13 amino acids. Germline lookup yields CDR1 SGHNT and CDR2 YENEEA.

The V gene is TRBV4-3, the J gene TRBJ2-3; D unresolved. Germline CDR1 LGHNA, CDR2 YSLEER. This CDR3 comprises 18 residues. V lost 0 bases to trimming and J lost 0 bases, with 16 bases between them. The CDR3 DNA reads as TGCGCCAGCAGCCAAGATAGAGCCCGAGGAGCTAGCACAGATACGCAGTATTTT. As protein: CASSQDRARGASTDTQYF.

This clone appeared a few times. This sequence joins TRBV7-8 and TRBJ2-7; TRBD2 agrees at 8 bases. CDR1 and CDR2 from the germline V gene are SGHVS and FQNEAQ. The CDR3 contains 16 residues. The junction had 12 bases not matched to a gene; V was cut back by 2 bases and J by 6 bases. As DNA, the CDR3 is TGTGCCAGCAGCTTATACAGAGCCAACGGGGGGGGCGAGCAGTACTTC. Translation gives CASSLYRANGGGEQYF.

The table lists this clone with a few counts. Written as DNA, the CDR3 is TGTGCCTGGAGTCCCGGGACAACCAGCAATCAGCCCCAGCATTTT. It encodes CAWSPGTTSNQPQHF. V usage is TRBV30 and J usage is TRBJ1-5; D possibly corresponds to TRBD1 (6 bases). This CDR3 spans 15 amino acids. The V end lost 2 bases, the J end lost 1 base, and 12 bases lay between the germline ends. Germline CDR1 GTSNPN, CDR2 SVGIG (reference sequence). Full variable domain (outside the CDR3, taken from reference TRBV30 and TRBJ1-5): SQTIHQWPATLVQPVGSPLSLECTVEGTSNPNLYWYRQAAGRGLQLLFYSVGIGQISSEVPQNLSASRPQDRQFILSSKKLLLSDSGFYLCAWSPGTTSNQPQHFGDGTRLSIL.

This clone was seen a few times. The chain employs TRBV6-5 and TRBJ2-1; D might be TRBD1 (5 bases). The CDR3 is 13 residues long. CDR1 is MNHEY and CDR2 is SVGAGI in the germline V gene. V lost 0 bases and J lost 8, with 8 bases in between. CDR3 nucleotides: TGTGCCAGCAGTTACTCTAAGGGGTATGAGCAGTTCTTC. Its protein product is CASSYSKGYEQFF.

This chain connects TRBV7-9 to TRBJ2-5; possible D gene TRBD1, 5 bases. V was clipped by 5 bases and J by 1 base, with 11 bases between them. Germline V lookup: CDR1 SEHNR, CDR2 FQNEAQ (reference sequence). The CDR3 totals 14 residues. The CDR3 spells CASSPHDSQETQYF. The DNA for the CDR3 is TGTGCCAGCAGCCCCCATGACAGCCAAGAGACCCAGTACTTC.

V usage is TRBV11-2 and J usage is TRBJ1-1; 7 bases are a match to TRBD1. Germline loops: CDR1 SGHAT, CDR2 FQNNGV. The CDR3 consists of 13 residues. The V segment lost 6 bases and the J segment 7 bases; nucleotides outside the gene matches: 8. CDR3 coding DNA: TGTGCCAGCAGATACGGGACAGAAATTGAAGCTTTCTTT. This sequence encodes CASRYGTEIEAFF. The variable domain in full, completed from reference TRBV11-2 and TRBJ1-1, reads EAGVAQSPRYKIIEKRQSVAFWCNPISGHATLYWYQQILGQGPKLLIQFQNNGVVDDSQLPKDRFSAERLKGVDSTLKIQPAKLEDSAVYLCASRYGTEIEAFFGQGTRLTVV.

The genes are TRBV11-2 and TRBJ2-5; 10 bases line up with TRBD1. J was trimmed by 2 bases and V by 3 bases; bases with no gene match: 6. CDR1 and CDR2 from the germline V gene are SGHAT and FQNNGV. The CDR3 loop spans 16 amino acids. The CDR3 coding sequence is TGTGCCAGCAGCTTGACAGGGGGCAGGGGGCAAGAGACCCAGTACTTC. This codes for CASSLTGGRGQETQYF.